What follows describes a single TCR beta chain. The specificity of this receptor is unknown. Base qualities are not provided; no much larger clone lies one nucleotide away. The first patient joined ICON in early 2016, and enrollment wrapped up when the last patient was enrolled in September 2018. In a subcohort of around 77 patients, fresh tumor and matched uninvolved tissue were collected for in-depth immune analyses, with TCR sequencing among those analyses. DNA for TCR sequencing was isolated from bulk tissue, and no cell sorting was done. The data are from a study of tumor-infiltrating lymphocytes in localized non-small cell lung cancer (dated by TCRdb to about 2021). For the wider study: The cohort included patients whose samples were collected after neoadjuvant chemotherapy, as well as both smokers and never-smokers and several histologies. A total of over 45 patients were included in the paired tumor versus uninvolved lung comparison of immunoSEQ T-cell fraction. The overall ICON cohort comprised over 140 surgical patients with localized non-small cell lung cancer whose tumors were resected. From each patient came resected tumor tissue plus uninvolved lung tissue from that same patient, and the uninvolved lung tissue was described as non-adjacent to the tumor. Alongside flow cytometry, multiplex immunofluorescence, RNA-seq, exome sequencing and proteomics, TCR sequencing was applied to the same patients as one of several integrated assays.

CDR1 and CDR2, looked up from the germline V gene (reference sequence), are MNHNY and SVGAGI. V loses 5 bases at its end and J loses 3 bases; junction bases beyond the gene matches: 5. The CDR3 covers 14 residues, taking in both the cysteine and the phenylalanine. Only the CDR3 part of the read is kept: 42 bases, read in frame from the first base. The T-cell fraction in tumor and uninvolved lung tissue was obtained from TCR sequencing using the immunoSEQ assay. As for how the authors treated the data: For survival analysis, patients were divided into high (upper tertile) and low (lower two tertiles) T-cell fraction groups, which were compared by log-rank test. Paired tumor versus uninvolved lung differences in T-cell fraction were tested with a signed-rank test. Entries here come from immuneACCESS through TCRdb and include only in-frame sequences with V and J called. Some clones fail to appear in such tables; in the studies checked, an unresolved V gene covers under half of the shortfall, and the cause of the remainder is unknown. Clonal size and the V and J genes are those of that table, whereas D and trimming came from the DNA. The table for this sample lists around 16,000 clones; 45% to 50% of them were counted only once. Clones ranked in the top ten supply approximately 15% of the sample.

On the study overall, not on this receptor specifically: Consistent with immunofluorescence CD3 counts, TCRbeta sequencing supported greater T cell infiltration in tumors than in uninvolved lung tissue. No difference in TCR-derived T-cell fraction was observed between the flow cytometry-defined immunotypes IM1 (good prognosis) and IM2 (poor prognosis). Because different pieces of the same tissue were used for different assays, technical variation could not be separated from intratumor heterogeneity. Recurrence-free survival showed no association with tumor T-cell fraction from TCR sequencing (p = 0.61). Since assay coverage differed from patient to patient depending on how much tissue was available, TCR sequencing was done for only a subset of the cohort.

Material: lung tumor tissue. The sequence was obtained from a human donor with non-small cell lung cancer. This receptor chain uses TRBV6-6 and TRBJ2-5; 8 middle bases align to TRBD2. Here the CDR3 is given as CASSIPGGEETQYF. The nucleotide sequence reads TGTGCCAGCAGTATCCCCGGGGGGGAAGAGACCCAGTACTTC.